Following are 30 T cell receptor beta chains from one sample sequenced in a study of CD8+CD57+ T cells in acquired aplastic anemia. Researchers used genomic DNA as the template to profile TCR beta VDJ and CDR3. TCRdb re-called the reads with MiXCR, one entry per CDR3 protein. The sample has 150,000 to 200,000 distinct CDR3 sequences, 46% seen once. What was sequenced was sorted CD4+, CD8+, or CD8+CD57+ T cells (not recorded which) from PBMCs. The receptors were gathered from a human donor in good health.

The rearrangement links TRBV11-2 to TRBJ2-5, with TRBD1 as a possible D gene (6 bases). The CDR3 consists of 14 residues. Germline CDR1 is SGHAT and CDR2 is FQNNGV. Trimming removed 4 bases at V and 0 bases at J, with 9 bases between. CDR3 amino acids: CASSSYRDQETQYF. CDR3 coding DNA: TGTGCCAGCAGCTCGTACAGGGACCAAGAGACCCAGTACTTC.

The chain has TRBV20-1 and TRBJ2-7; TRBD1 agrees at 9 bases. The J segment lost 2 bases and the V segment lost 2 bases, leaving 4 bases of the junction unmatched. Germline V lookup: CDR1 DFQATT, CDR2 SNEGSKA (reference sequence). There are 14 residues in the CDR3. CDR3 in amino acids: CSARNRGLTYEQYF. CDR3 in DNA: TGCAGTGCTAGAAACAGGGGGCTCACCTACGAGCAGTACTTC.

The V gene is TRBV20-1, the J gene TRBJ2-7; D is possibly TRBD1 (6 bases). Germline assignment: CDR1 DFQATT and CDR2 SNEGSKA (reference sequence). With 8 bases removed from V and 0 bases from J, the gap between germline ends came to 11 bases. This CDR3 has 12 amino acids. CDR3 sequence: CSSRDTSYEQYF. DNA of the CDR3: TGCAGTTCCCGGGACACCTCCTACGAGCAGTACTTC.

This clonotype was observed a few times. J is TRBJ2-7 and V is TRBV18, with TRBD2 matching over 13 bases. This CDR3 spans 14 amino acids. With V trimmed by 8 bases and J by 4 bases, 5 bases remained unmatched. From germline, CDR1 is KGHSH and CDR2 LQKENI. CDR3 protein: CASTGLAGVYEQYF. The CDR3 DNA reads TGTGCCAGCACTGGACTAGCGGGAGTTTACGAGCAGTACTTC.

This clonotype was seen many times. This chain connects TRBV15 to TRBJ1-1, with TRBD1 matching 7 bases. The CDR3 is 13 residues long. Germline CDR1 is LNHNV and CDR2 is YYDKDF (reference sequence). V lost 6 bases to trimming and J lost 0 bases; unmatched junction nucleotides: 1. This CDR3 reads CATRGQLNTEAFF. Here the CDR3 DNA reads TGTGCCACCAGGGGACAGTTGAACACTGAAGCTTTCTTT.

Comments on this clonotype: No DNA is shown, since the ends of the CDR3 on it are uncertain; the CDR3 is the one TCRdb lists. V usage is TRBV11-1 and J usage is TRBJ2-5; no check of the table's D call, TRBD2, against the DNA was made. Termini included, the CDR3 measures 20 amino acids. Germline CDR1 and CDR2: SGHAT and FQDESV (reference sequence). The CDR3 spells CASSFYICSASTSGGETQYF.

Comment on this clonotype: One end of the junction fails to match germline, which may point to a read error. The V gene is TRBV20-1, the J gene TRBJ2-1; the match to TRBD2 covers 11 bases. The CDR3 loop spans 20 amino acids. Germline V gives CDR1 DFQATT, CDR2 SNEGSKA (reference sequence). CDR3 amino acids: CSARDSLAGGYISSCNEQFF. In nucleotides, the CDR3 is TGCAGTGCTAGAGACTCCCTAGCGGGAGGTTATATTAGCTCCTGCAATGAGCAGTTCTTC.

The sample holds a few counts of this clonotype. The genes are TRBV28 and TRBJ1-2; tentatively, D is TRBD1 (5 bases). The CDR3 totals 13 residues. Trimming stripped 5 bases from V and 8 bases from J, with 15 bases between. CDR1 is MDHEN and CDR2 is SYDVKM in the germline V gene. The CDR3 DNA sequence: TGTGCCAGCAGTAGGGACGGCTGGGAGGGCTACACCTTC. Translation gives CASSRDGWEGYTF.

This clonotype came up many times. The chain recombines TRBV20-1 with TRBJ2-3, with 9 bases that match TRBD2. The germline gives CDR1 DFQATT, CDR2 SNEGSKA (reference sequence). J lost 0 bases, V lost 0 bases, and 4 bases had no gene match. The CDR3 has 16 residues. CDR3 DNA sequence: TGCAGTGCTAGAGATCCTCTAGCGGGGAGCACAGATACGCAGTATTTT. Its translation is CSARDPLAGSTDTQYF.

The sample holds a few counts of this clonotype. The chain combines TRBV7-9 with TRBJ2-5; D is possibly TRBD1 or TRBD2 (5 bases each). The CDR3 is 19 residues long. Germline CDR1 and CDR2: SEHNR and FQNEAQ (reference sequence). Trimming removed 0 bases from V and 3 bases from J, with 23 bases in between. CDR3 sequence (DNA): TGTGCCAGCAGCTTAGCGTCTCCGGTTTCGGGACCGGATAAAGAGACCCAGTACTTC. Its translation is CASSLASPVSGPDKETQYF.

Points on this clonotype: One junction end does not reproduce the germline sequence, and a read error may be involved. V usage is TRBV7-7 and J usage is TRBJ1-2; D not resolved. The CDR3 extends over 14 amino acids. CDR1 and CDR2 (germline): SSHAT, FNYEAQ (reference sequence). CDR3 loop: CASSLATAGYGYTF. CDR3 nucleotide sequence: TGTGCCAGCAGTTTAGCCACAGCGGGCTATGGCTACACCTTC.

The chain employs TRBV15 and TRBJ2-5; no clear D. The CDR3 extends over 15 amino acids. V was trimmed by 0 bases and J by 2 bases, leaving 10 bases between them. The germline V gene encodes CDR1 LNHNV and CDR2 YYDKDF (reference sequence). CDR3 in amino acids: CATSRDKSLQETQYF. The CDR3 bases are TGTGCCACCAGCAGAGATAAGTCCTTACAAGAGACCCAGTACTTC.

CDR3 protein: CASSQGQVNSPLHF. The CDR3 DNA is TGTGCCAGTAGTCAGGGTCAAGTCAATTCACCCCTCCACTTT. The V call is TRBV19, the J call TRBJ1-6; tentative D call: TRBD1 (5 bases). V gave up 5 bases and J gave up 7 bases, with 12 bases separating them. This CDR3 is 14 amino acids long. CDR1 and CDR2 from the germline V gene are LNHDA and SQIVND (reference sequence).

The rearrangement links TRBV20-1 to TRBJ2-7; D ambiguous. This CDR3 contains 12 residues. V was cut by 5 bases and J by 4 bases, with 12 bases left in between. Germline V gives CDR1 DFQATT, CDR2 SNEGSKA (reference sequence). This chain's CDR3 is CSAATPRYEQYF. CDR3 DNA sequence: TGCAGTGCTGCCACCCCTAGGTACGAGCAGTACTTC.

Regarding this clonotype: No DNA is shown, since the ends of the CDR3 on it are uncertain; the CDR3 is the one TCRdb lists. This chain joins TRBV29-1 and TRBJ2-7; the D call of TRBD1 is as the table states it, not checked on the DNA. The CDR3 totals 12 residues, both ends included. Germline CDR1 reads SQVTM; CDR2 reads ANQGSEA. The chain's CDR3 is CSVAPGSYEQYF.

On this clonotype: The missing conserved phenylalanine or tryptophan at the end of this CDR3 makes a read error likely. The gene calls are TRBV5-6 and TRBJ2-2; a possible D gene is TRBD1 (6 bases). Trimming cost V 4 bases and J 2 bases, with 18 bases left between them. This CDR3 comprises 17 residues. Germline V gene lookup returns CDR1 SGHDT and CDR2 YYEEEE. The CDR3 loop is CASSTQRQEINTGELFL. CDR3 in DNA: TGTGCCAGCAGCACGCAACGACAGGAGATAAACACCGGGGAGCTGTTTTTA.

This chain links TRBV10-3 with TRBJ2-5, with 10 bases that match TRBD1. The V gene's germline CDR1 is ENHRY and CDR2 SYGVKD. Trimming took 3 bases from V and 7 from J; bases not matched to a gene: 5. The CDR3 consists of 14 residues. The CDR3 is CAISEGDRGWTQYF. In nucleotides, the CDR3 is TGTGCCATCAGTGAAGGGGACAGGGGTTGGACCCAGTACTTC.

This clonotype came up once. The CDR3 spells CAWGERTEAFF. CDR3 bases: TGTGCCTGGGGGGAGCGGACTGAAGCTTTCTTT. The V and J genes are TRBV30 and TRBJ1-1; D gene unclear. CDR3 length equals 11 residues. Germline values: CDR1 GTSNPN, CDR2 SVGIG (reference sequence). The V end lost 5 bases, the J end lost 5 bases, and 9 bases lay between the germline ends.

Note on this clonotype: A much larger clone differs by one base, so this may be a read error. A read error is likely, as this CDR3 ends without the conserved phenylalanine or tryptophan. The CDR3 region is CASSQGVRDRYNSPLHC. As DNA, the CDR3 is TGCGCCAGCAGCCAAGGGGTCCGGGACAGATATAATTCACCCCTCCACTGT. The chain couples TRBV4-1 to TRBJ1-6; 7 positions match TRBD1. V shed 1 base, J shed 4 bases, and the junction held 7 bases outside the gene matches. CDR3 length: 17 amino acids. Germline CDR1 MGHRA, CDR2 YSYEKL.

This chain uses TRBV3-1 with TRBJ2-1, with a weak D call TRBD1 (5 bases). Trimming removed 1 base from V and 12 bases from J, with 10 bases in between. The CDR3 sequence is 12 residues long. Germline CDR1 is LGHDT and CDR2 is YNNKEL (reference sequence). This CDR3 reads CASSQGAGPQFF. The CDR3 coding sequence is TGTGCCAGCAGCCAAGGAGCAGGGCCGCAGTTCTTC.

The sample holds many counts of this clonotype. J is TRBJ2-3 and V is TRBV6-1; TRBD2 matches at 9 bases. This CDR3 has 14 residues. The germline CDR1 and CDR2 sequences are MNHNS and SASEGT. V shed 5 bases, J shed 2 bases, and the junction held 2 bases outside the gene matches. CDR3 sequence reads: CASSSGLATDTQYF. DNA for the CDR3: TGTGCCAGCAGTTCGGGACTAGCCACAGATACGCAGTATTTT.

The chain is built from TRBV6-2 or TRBV6-3 and TRBJ1-1, with 7 bases that match TRBD1. This CDR3 comprises 12 residues. CDR1 is MNHEY, CDR2 SVGEGT, per germline. The V segment lost 6 bases and the J segment 4 bases; nucleotides outside the gene matches: 2. The CDR3 region is CASRRTGTEAFF. The CDR3 coding sequence is TGTGCCAGCAGACGGACAGGCACTGAAGCTTTCTTT.

This clonotype was seen ten or more times. The CDR3 bases are TGCAGTGCTAGAACTGGAAGGGTCCGTAACCCAATCGCTGAAGCTTTCTTT. Translating gives CSARTGRVRNPIAEAFF. V usage is TRBV20-1 and J usage is TRBJ1-1; unclear D gene. This CDR3 region has 17 residues. Germline V gene sequence: CDR1 DFQATT, CDR2 SNEGSKA (reference sequence). V dropped 2 bases and J dropped 6 bases, with 25 bases sitting between them.

The chain employs TRBV10-3 and TRBJ1-1, with 8 bases fitting TRBD1. There are 13 residues in the CDR3. J lost 1 base, V lost 6 bases, and 1 base had no gene match. Germline loops: CDR1 ENHRY, CDR2 SYGVKD. The CDR3 sequence: CAIRGQENTEAFF. The DNA for the CDR3 is TGTGCCATCAGGGGACAGGAGAACACTGAAGCTTTCTTT.

Comments on this clonotype: One end of the junction does not line up with germline, which may come from a read error. The rearrangement uses TRBV4-1 and TRBJ1-3; D may be TRBD1 (6 bases). The germline CDR1 and CDR2 sequences are MGHRA and YSYEKL. The CDR3 spans 15 residues. CDR3 sequence: CASSLYRVSGSTIYF. The CDR3 DNA follows: TGCGCCAGCAGCCTCTACAGGGTCTCTGGAAGCACCATATATTTT.

This chain joins TRBV20-1 and TRBJ2-7; 12 bases are shared with TRBD2. Germline V gene lookup returns CDR1 DFQATT and CDR2 SNEGSKA (reference sequence). This CDR3 has 15 residues. Trimming at V came to 3 bases and at J to 0 bases, leaving 3 bases not matched to a gene. The CDR3 DNA is TGCAGTGCTAGTGGGACTAGCGGGCTCTCCTACGAGCAGTACTTC. This gives the protein CSASGTSGLSYEQYF.

The chain links TRBV7-2 to TRBJ2-7; D ambiguous. Trimming took 4 bases from V and 0 from J, leaving 10 bases between them. The germline V gene has CDR1 SGHTA and CDR2 FQGNSA. The CDR3 consists of 14 residues. In nucleotides, the CDR3 is TGTGCCAGCAGCTACGATGCGGCCTCCTACGAGCAGTACTTC. Protein: CASSYDAASYEQYF.

This chain links TRBV6-1 with TRBJ1-3; possible D gene TRBD1, 6 bases. V lost 5 bases to trimming and J lost 0 bases, with 17 bases between them. The germline V gene encodes CDR1 MNHNS and CDR2 SASEGT. The CDR3 loop spans 17 amino acids. Here the CDR3 reads CASSTYYRAYSGNTIYF. The DNA for the CDR3 is TGTGCCAGCAGTACCTACTACAGGGCCTACTCTGGAAACACCATATATTTT.

This clonotype showed up many times. This chain connects TRBV5-1 to TRBJ1-1, with D uncertain. Germline V gene sequence: CDR1 SGHRS, CDR2 YFSETQ. V lost 3 bases and J lost 7, with 7 bases in between. The CDR3 runs to 11 residues. The CDR3 reads CASSSDGEAFF. Here the CDR3 DNA reads TGCGCCAGCAGCTCGGACGGTGAAGCTTTCTTT. Filled out from reference TRBV5-1 and TRBJ1-1, the complete variable domain reads KAGVTQTPRYLIKTRGQQVTLSCSPISGHRSVSWYQQTPGQGLQFLFEYFSETQRNKGNFPGRFSGRQFSNSRSEMNVSTLELGDSALYLCASSSDGEAFFGQGTRLTVV.

The chain employs TRBV19 and TRBJ2-7; 7 bases align to TRBD1. The CDR3 covers 14 residues. Germline V lookup: CDR1 LNHDA, CDR2 SQIVND (reference sequence). V lost 5 bases, J lost 3 bases, and 7 bases stayed unmatched. CDR3 region: CASSPYSGGYEQYF. The CDR3, as DNA: TGTGCCAGTAGTCCATATTCAGGGGGCTACGAGCAGTACTTC.